This T cell receptor (beta chain) was recovered during a study of T cell responses to AZD1222 COVID-19 vaccine. This clone is a singleton in its sample. Trimming removed 3 bases from V and 5 bases from J, with 16 bases in between. The germline V gene encodes CDR1 DFQATT and CDR2 SNEGSKA (reference sequence). The CDR3 has 15 residues. The data were produced by immunoSEQ multiplex PCR, yet TCRdb's version contains in-frame clones alone and is incomplete. The sample contains some 110,000 clones, roughly 93% of which appear only once. This TCR was sampled from an adult who received the AZD1222 COVID-19 vaccine. Sample: peripheral blood, taken 28 days after the second AZD1222 dose. The chain employs TRBV20-1 and TRBJ2-2; D is perhaps TRBD2 (6 bases). The CDR3, as DNA: TGCAGTGCTAGTCTAGCGCCCCGAAGTACCGGGGAGCTGTTTTTT. Amino acids: CSASLAPRSTGELFF.